This entry features one TCR beta chain sequence. Time point noted: newly diagnosed GD, antithyroid drugs for less than 3 months. With RNA extracted from PBMCs as input, the TCR library was made. V gave up 5 bases and J gave up 6 bases; unmatched junction bases: 11. This CDR3 comprises 15 residues. From germline, CDR1 is LNHDA and CDR2 SQIVND (reference sequence). This record comes from a study of regulatory T cells in long-lasting Graves disease. Assembly of TCR beta libraries relied on iRepertoire HTBI primers together with Arm-PCR of CDR3 regions. TCRdb called the multiplex PCR reads again in MiXCR, with one record for every CDR3 protein. The data show approximately 400,000 distinct CDR3 sequences, more than 12% seen once. This sample was also put to use in a study of T cells in Graves' hyperthyroidism and ophthalmopathy.

The rearrangement links TRBV19 to TRBJ2-3; 7 positions match TRBD1. This sample comprised peripheral blood mononuclear cells (PBMCs), obtained at new diagnosis, from a patient treated with antithyroid drugs. The TCR originated in a woman aged 25 to 39 with Graves disease. This CDR3 is CASSARQGLTDTQYF. Written as DNA, the CDR3 is TGTGCCAGTAGTGCCCGACAGGGATTAACGGATACGCAGTATTTT.